Listed below are T cell receptor beta chains from one sample, sequenced in a study of shared clonotypes between healthy human individuals. The table came from immunoSEQ multiplex PCR; TCRdb's copy has only in-frame clones and leaves some out. This sample has about 470,000 clones; 70% to 80% occur once, and the top ten carry 13%. The source material was PBMCs. All receptors come from a woman aged 40 to 50 in good health. Some clones in this sample may be carry-over from other donors' samples. The conserved cysteine and the conserved F or W are not part of the CDR3 here.

v_call cdr3_aa
TRBV19 ASSIALAGVYYNEQF
TRBV5-1 ASSSGTYNEQF
TRBV27 ASRRFDTSYEQY
TRBV11-2 ASSLEAGRWGLSNYNEQF
TRBV5-6 ASSPTPYYEQY
TRBV15 ATSRDSSGSTDTQY
TRBV19 ASSIGRGDGYT
TRBV28 ASSPRQGSKLF
TRBV7-8 ASSLGAVDYEQY
TRBV5-1 ASSTGTPVSDTQY
TRBV12-5 ASGLVREGGFVDNQPQH
TRBV4-2 ASSQASTSGRPNEQF
TRBV9 ASSLQGRPRGEEKLF
TRBV19 ASSKGLARETYEQY
TRBV30 AWMPLAGGEQY
TRBV5-1 ASSHGTAYNEQF
TRBV19 ASSIRRQGGEKLF
TRBV5-6 ASRPTGSSYNEQF
TRBV7-2 ASTLSIGGLAYEQY
TRBV2 ASTTSGRYNEQF
TRBV7-2 ASSLGGANTEAF
TRBV10-3 AISESFRGAVNQPQH
TRBV30 AWSSGQGVANEKLF
TRBV29-1 SVGWGVQETQY